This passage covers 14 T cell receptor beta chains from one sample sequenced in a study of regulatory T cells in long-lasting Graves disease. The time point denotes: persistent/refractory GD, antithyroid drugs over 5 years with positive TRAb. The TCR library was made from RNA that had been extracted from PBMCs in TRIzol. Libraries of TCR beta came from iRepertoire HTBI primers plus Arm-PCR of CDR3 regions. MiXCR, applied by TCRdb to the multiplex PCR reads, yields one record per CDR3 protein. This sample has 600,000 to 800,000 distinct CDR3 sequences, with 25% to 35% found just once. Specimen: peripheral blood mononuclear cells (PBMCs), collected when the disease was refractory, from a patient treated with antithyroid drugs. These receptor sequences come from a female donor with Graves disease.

Here the CDR3 reads CASTGLVGNEQFF. The DNA for the CDR3 is TGTGCCAGCACGGGACTAGTAGGCAATGAGCAGTTCTTC. This chain joins TRBV6-1 and TRBJ2-1, with TRBD2 matching 8 bases. The CDR3 is 13 residues long. The trim removed 7 bases at V and 6 bases at J, leaving 5 bases unmatched. Germline V gene lookup returns CDR1 MNHNS and CDR2 SASEGT.

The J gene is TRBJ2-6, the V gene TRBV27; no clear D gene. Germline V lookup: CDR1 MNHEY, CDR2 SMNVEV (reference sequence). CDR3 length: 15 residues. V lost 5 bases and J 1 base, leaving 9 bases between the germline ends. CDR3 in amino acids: CASSPGVSGANVLTF. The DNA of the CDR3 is TGTGCCAGCAGTCCGGGCGTATCTGGGGCCAACGTCCTGACTTTC.

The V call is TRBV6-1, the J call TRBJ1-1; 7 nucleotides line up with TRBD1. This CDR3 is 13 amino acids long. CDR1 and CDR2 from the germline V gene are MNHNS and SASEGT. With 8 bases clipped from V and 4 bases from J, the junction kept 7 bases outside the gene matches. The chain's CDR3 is CASFRGTGTEAFF. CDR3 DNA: TGTGCCAGCTTCAGGGGGACCGGCACTGAAGCTTTCTTT.

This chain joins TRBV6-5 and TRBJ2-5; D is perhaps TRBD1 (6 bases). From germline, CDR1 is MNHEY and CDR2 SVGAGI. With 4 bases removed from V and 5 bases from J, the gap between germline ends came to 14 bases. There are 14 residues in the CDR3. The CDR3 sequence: CASSLIQGRETQYF. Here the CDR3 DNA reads TGTGCCAGCAGTTTAATACAGGGAAGGGAGACCCAGTACTTC.

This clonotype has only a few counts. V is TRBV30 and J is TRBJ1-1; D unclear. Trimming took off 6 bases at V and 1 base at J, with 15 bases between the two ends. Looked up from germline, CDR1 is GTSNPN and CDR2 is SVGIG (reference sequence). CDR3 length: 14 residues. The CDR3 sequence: CACYTGPQNTEAFF. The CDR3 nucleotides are TGTGCCTGCTACACGGGCCCACAGAACACTGAAGCTTTCTTT.

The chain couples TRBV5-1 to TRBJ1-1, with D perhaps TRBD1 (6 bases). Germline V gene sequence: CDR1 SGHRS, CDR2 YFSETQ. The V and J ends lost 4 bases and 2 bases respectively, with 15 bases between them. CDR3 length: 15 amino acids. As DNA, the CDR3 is TGCGCCAGCAGCGTACCGGGACAACTCAACACTGAAGCTTTCTTT. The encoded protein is CASSVPGQLNTEAFF. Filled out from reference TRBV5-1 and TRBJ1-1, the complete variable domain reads KAGVTQTPRYLIKTRGQQVTLSCSPISGHRSVSWYQQTPGQGLQFLFEYFSETQRNKGNFPGRFSGRQFSNSRSEMNVSTLELGDSALYLCASSVPGQLNTEAFFGQGTRLTVV.

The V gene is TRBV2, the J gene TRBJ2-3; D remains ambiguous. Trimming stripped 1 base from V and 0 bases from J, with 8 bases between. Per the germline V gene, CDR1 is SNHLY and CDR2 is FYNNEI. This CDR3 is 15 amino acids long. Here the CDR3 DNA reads TGTGCCAGCAGTGAAGACATCTTCAGCACAGATACGCAGTATTTT. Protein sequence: CASSEDIFSTDTQYF.

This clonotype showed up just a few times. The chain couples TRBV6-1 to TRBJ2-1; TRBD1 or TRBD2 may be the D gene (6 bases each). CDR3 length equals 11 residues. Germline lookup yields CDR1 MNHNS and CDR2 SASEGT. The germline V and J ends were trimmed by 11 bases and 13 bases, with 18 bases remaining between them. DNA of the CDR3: TGTGCCCTTGGGGGGCCACCCGGACAGTTCTTC. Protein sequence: CALGGPPGQFF.

In DNA, the CDR3 is TGTGCCAGTGAGAACAGGGGCAGGACTGAAGCTTTCTTT. Translated: CASENRGRTEAFF. The chain uses TRBV19 and TRBJ1-1, with TRBD1 matching 7 bases. The germline V gene encodes CDR1 LNHDA and CDR2 SQIVND (reference sequence). The CDR3 covers 13 residues. The J segment lost 5 bases and the V segment lost 8 bases, leaving 8 bases of the junction unmatched. Full variable domain (outside the CDR3, taken from reference TRBV19 and TRBJ1-1): DGGITQSPKYLFRKEGQNVTLSCEQNLNHDAMYWYRQDPGQGLRLIYYSQIVNDFQKGDIAEGYSVSREKKESFPLTVTSAQKNPTAFYLCASENRGRTEAFFGQGTRLTVV.

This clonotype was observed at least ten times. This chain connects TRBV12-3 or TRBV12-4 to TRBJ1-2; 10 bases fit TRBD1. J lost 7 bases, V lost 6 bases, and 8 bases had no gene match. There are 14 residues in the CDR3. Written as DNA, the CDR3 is TGTGCCAGCAGGGGACAGGGGTCCATATTTGGCTACACCTTC. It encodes CASRGQGSIFGYTF.

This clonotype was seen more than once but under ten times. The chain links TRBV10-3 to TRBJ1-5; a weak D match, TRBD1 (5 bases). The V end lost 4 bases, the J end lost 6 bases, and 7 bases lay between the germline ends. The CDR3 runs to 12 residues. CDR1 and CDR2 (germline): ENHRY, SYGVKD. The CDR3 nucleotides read TGTGCCATCAGTGTTGGGGGTCAGCCCCAGCATTTT. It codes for CAISVGGQPQHF.

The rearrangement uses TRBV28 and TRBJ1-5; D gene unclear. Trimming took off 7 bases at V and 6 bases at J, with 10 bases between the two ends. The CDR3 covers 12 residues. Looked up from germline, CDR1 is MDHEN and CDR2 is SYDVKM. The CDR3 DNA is TGTGCCAGCAACCCGACGAGTCAGCCCCAGCATTTT. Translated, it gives CASNPTSQPQHF.

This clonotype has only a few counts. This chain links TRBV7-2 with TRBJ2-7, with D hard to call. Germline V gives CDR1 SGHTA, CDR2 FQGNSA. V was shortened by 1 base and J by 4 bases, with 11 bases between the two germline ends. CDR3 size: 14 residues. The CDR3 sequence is CASSLGRLVYEQYF. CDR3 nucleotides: TGTGCCAGCAGCTTAGGACGGCTAGTGTACGAGCAGTACTTC.

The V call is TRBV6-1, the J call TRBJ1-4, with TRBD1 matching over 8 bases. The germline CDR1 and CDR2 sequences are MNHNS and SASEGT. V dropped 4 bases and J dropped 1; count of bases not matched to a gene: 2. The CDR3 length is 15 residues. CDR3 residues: CASSGTGLTNEKLFF. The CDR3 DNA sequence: TGTGCCAGCAGTGGGACAGGGCTAACTAATGAAAAACTGTTTTTT.